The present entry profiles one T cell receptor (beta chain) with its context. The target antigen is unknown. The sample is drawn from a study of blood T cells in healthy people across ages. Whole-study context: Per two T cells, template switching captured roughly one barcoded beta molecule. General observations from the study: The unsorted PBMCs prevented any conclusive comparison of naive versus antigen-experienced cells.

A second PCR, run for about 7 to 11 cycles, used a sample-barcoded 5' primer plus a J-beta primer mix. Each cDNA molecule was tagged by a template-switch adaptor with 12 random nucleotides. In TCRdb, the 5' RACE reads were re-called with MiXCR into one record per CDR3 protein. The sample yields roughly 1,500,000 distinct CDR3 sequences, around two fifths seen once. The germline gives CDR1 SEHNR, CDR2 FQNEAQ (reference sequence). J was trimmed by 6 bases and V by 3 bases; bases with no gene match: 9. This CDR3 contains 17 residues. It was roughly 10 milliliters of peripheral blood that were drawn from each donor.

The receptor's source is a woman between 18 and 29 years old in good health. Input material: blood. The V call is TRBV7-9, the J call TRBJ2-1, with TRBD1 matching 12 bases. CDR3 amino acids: CASSFGTGGLLFNEQFF. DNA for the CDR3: TGTGCCAGCAGCTTCGGGACAGGGGGCCTTTTATTCAATGAGCAGTTCTTC.